This T cell receptor beta chain was captured by sequencing in a study of CD8 T cells in ankylosing spondylitis. The germline CDR1 and CDR2 sequences are SGDLS and YYNGEE. This CDR3 region has 16 residues. V was pared by 4 bases and J by 4 bases, with 7 bases of the junction left unmatched. There are many counts of this clonotype. Its antigen is unidentified. Generation of TCR beta libraries employed quantitative 5'-RACE incorporating molecular barcodes. TCRdb reprocessed the 5' RACE reads via MiXCR and lists one record per CDR3 protein. The sample includes 40,000 or so distinct CDR3 sequences, 2.5% to 3% of them seen just once. Points from the study as a whole: Significantly higher representation of disease-linked clones was reported for matched ankylosing spondylitis synovial fluid. There were earlier reports of some motif variants in reactive arthritis synovial fluid and blood. A motif of fewer than ten highly homologous TCR beta variants was seen as apparently characteristic of ankylosing spondylitis blood.

Sequencing was performed on blood, either unsorted or a sorted T cell fraction (not recorded which). The chain links TRBV9 to TRBJ2-5; the match to TRBD2 covers 13 bases. The receptor comes from a male donor with ankylosing spondylitis or in good health (not recorded which). The CDR3 bases are TGTGCCAGCAGCCAACGACTAGCGGGAGGCCTAGAGACCCAGTACTTC. Its translation is CASSQRLAGGLETQYF. Looking up the rest from reference TRBV9 and TRBJ2-5 gives the full variable domain: DSGVTQTPKHLITATGQRVTLRCSPRSGDLSVYWYQQSLDQGLQFLIQYYNGEERAKGNILERFSAQQFPDLHSELNLSSLELGDSALYFCASSQRLAGGLETQYFGPGTRLLVL.